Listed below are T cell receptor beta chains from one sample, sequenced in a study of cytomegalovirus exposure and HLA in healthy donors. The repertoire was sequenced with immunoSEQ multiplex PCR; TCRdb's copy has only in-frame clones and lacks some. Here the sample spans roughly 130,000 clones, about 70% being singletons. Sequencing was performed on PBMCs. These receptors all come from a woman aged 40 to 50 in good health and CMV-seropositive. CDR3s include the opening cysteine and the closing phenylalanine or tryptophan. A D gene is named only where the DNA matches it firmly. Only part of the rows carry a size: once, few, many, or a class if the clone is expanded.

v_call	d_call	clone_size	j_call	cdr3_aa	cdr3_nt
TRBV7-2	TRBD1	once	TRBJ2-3	CASSLDRGDTQYF	TGTGCCAGCAGCTTGGACAGGGGGGATACGCAGTATTTT
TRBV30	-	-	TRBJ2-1	CAWTPLVGGGTFHEQFF	TGTGCCTGGACCCCATTGGTGGGTGGCGGGACTTTCCATGAGCAGTTCTTC
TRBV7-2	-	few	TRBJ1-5	CASSLSGWGNQPQHF	TGTGCCAGCAGCTTATCAGGGTGGGGCAATCAGCCCCAGCATTTT
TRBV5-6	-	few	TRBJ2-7	CASSPGHYEQYF	TGTGCCAGCAGCCCGGGACACTACGAGCAGTACTTC
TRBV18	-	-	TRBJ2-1	CASSASSGSAYNEQFF	TGTGCCAGCTCAGCAAGTTCAGGGTCCGCCTACAATGAGCAGTTCTTC
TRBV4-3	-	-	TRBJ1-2	CASSQVTGFSNGYTF	TGCGCCAGCAGCCAGGTGACAGGTTTTTCAAATGGCTACACCTTC
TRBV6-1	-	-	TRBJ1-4	CASSARKQEGREKLFF	TGTGCCAGCAGTGCACGTAAACAGGAAGGGCGTGAAAAACTGTTTTTT
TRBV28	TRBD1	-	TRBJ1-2	CASTSWRTGDDNYGYTF	TGTGCCAGCACCTCCTGGAGGACAGGAGACGATAACTATGGCTACACCTTC
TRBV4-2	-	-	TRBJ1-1	CASSQDLLNTEAFF	TGTGCCAGCAGCCAAGACCTTCTGAACACTGAAGCTTTCTTT
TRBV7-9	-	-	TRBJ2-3	CASSLGEGVGDTQYF	TGTGCCAGCAGCTTAGGGGAGGGGGTCGGAGATACGCAGTATTTT
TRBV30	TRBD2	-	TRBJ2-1	CAVARREGLNEQFF	TGTGCCGTTGCACGGAGGGAGGGCCTTAATGAGCAGTTCTTC
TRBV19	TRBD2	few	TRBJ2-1	CASRVTSGGPREQFF	TGTGCCAGTAGGGTAACTAGCGGGGGACCCCGGGAGCAGTTCTTC
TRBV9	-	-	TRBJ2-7	CASSATGLGYEQYF	TGTGCCAGCAGCGCAACAGGGTTAGGCTACGAGCAGTACTTC
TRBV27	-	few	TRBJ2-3	CASSLSSGQHTDTQYF	TGTGCCAGCAGTTTATCGAGTGGACAGCACACAGATACGCAGTATTTT
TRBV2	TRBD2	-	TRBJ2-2	CANSLGTSGRFDTGELFF	TGTGCCAACTCCCTCGGGACTAGCGGGAGGTTCGACACCGGGGAGCTGTTTTTT
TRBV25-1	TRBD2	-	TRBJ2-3	CASSSLAGGRGDTQYF	TGTGCCAGCAGTAGTCTAGCGGGGGGCCGGGGAGATACGCAGTATTTT
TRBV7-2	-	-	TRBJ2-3	CASSSSKGSTDTQYF	TGTGCCAGCAGCTCCAGTAAGGGGAGCACAGATACGCAGTATTTT
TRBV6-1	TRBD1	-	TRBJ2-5	CASSRQGTETQYF	TGTGCCAGCAGTAGACAGGGGACGGAGACCCAGTACTTC
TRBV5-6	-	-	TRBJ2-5	CASTGGRPQETQYF	TGTGCCAGCACTGGAGGGCGGCCCCAAGAGACCCAGTACTTC
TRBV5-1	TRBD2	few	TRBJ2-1	CASSNSGRAIEQFF	TGCGCCAGCAGCAATAGCGGGAGGGCCATTGAGCAGTTCTTC
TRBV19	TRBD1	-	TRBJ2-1	CASSIAPVQGFFHNEQFF	TGTGCCAGTAGTATCGCCCCCGTACAGGGGTTTTTCCACAATGAGCAGTTCTTC
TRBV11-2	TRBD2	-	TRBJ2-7	CASSRGLAGDTSYEQYF	TGTGCCAGCAGCCGGGGACTAGCGGGCGACACCTCTTACGAGCAGTACTTC
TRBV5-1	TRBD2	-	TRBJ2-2	CASSLWTSGSPGELFF	TGCGCCAGCAGCTTATGGACTAGCGGGAGCCCCGGGGAGCTGTTTTTT
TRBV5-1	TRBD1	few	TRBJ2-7	CASSKDRGNEQYF	TGCGCCAGCAGCAAAGACAGGGGCAACGAGCAGTACTTC
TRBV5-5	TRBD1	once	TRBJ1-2	CASSPWTGSVNGYTF	TGTGCCAGCAGCCCATGGACAGGGTCCGTCAATGGCTACACCTTC
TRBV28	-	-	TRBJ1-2	CASSLRGVGHGYTF	TGTGCCAGCTCACTCCGGGGGGTGGGGCATGGCTACACCTTC
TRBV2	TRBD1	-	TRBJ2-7	CASSGTGDYEQYF	TGTGCCAGCAGTGGGACAGGGGACTACGAGCAGTACTTC
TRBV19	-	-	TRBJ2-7	CASGESNLSYEQYF	TGTGCCAGTGGGGAGTCCAATTTATCCTACGAGCAGTACTTC
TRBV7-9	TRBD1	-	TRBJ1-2	CASRDGQANRPGYTF	TGTGCCAGCAGGGACGGACAGGCAAATAGGCCTGGCTACACCTTC